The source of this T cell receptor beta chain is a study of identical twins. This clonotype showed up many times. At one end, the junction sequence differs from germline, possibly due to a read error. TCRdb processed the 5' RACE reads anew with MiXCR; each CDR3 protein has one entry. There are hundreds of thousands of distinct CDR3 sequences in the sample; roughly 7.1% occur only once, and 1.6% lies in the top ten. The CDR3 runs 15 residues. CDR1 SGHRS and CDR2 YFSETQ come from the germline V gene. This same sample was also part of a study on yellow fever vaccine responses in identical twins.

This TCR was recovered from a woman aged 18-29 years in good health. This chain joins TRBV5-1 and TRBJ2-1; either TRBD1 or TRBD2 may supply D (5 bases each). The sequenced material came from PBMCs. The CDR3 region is CASSLAGSSYNEQFF. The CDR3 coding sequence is TGTGCCAGCAGCTTAGCAGGGAGCTCCTACAATGAGCAGTTCTTC.